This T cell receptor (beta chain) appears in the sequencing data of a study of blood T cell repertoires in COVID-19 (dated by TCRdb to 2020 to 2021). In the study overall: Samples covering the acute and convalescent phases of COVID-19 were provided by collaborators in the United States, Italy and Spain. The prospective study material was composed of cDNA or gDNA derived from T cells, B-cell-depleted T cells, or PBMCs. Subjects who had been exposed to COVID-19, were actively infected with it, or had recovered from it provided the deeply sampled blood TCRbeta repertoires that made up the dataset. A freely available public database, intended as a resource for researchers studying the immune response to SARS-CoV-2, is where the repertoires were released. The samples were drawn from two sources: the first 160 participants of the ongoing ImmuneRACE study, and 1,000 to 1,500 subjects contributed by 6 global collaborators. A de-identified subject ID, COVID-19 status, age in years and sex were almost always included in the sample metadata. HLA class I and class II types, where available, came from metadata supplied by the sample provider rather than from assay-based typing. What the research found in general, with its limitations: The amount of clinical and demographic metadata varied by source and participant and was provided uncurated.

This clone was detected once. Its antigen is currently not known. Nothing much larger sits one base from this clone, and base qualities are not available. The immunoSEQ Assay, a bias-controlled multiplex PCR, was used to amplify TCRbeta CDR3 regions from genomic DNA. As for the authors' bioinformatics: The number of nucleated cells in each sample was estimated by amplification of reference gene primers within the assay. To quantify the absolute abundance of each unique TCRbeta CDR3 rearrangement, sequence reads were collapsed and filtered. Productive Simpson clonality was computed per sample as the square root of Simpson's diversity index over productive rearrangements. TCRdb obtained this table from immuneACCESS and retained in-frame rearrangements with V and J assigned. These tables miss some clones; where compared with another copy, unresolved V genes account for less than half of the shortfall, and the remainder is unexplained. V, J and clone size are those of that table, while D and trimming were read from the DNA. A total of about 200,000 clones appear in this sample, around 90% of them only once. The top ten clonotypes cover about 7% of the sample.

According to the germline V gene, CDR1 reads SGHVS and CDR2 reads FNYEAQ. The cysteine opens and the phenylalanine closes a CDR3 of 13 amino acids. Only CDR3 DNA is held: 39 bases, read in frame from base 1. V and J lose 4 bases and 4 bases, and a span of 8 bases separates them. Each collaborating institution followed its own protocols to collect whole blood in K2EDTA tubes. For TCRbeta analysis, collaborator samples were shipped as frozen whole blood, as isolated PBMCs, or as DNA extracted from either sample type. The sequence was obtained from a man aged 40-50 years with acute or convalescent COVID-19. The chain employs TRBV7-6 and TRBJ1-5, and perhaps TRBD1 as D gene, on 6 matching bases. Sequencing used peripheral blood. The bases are TGTGCCAGCAGCTACGACAGGAATCAGCCCCAGCATTTT. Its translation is CASSYDRNQPQHF.